Presented here are 11 T cell receptor beta chains from one specimen sequenced in a study of a mutant IDH1 vaccine in newly diagnosed glioma (dated by TCRdb to about 2021). The receptor library was made with the immunoSEQ multiplex PCR assay. Imported from immuneACCESS, the table was reduced by TCRdb to in-frame sequences with V and J called. These copies leave out some clones; in studies compared against another copy, an unresolved V gene accounts for under half, and the cause of the remainder is not known. Within this sample are over 40,000 clones, with 80% to 90% of them counted one time only. Approximately 1.6% of the sample goes to the ten largest clones. No antigen has been assigned to these receptors. The time point label for this specimen denotes: week 35, safety follow-up. Every vaccine dose consisted of 300 ug of a 20-mer mutant IDH1 peptide in Montanide, administered subcutaneously together with topical imiquimod.

The sequencing here drew on PBMCs, taken from a glioma patient whose treatment included an IDH1 peptide vaccine. Source of these receptors: a man aged 40-50 years with glioma.

The chain couples TRBV9 to TRBJ2-3; either TRBD1 or TRBD2 may supply D (5 bases each). Looked up from germline, CDR1 is SGDLS and CDR2 is YYNGEE. Trimming stripped 4 bases from V and 4 bases from J, with 22 bases between. CDR3 length: 17 amino acids. CDR3 amino acids: CASSFRSRREGADTQYF. CDR3 coding DNA: TGTGCCAGCAGCTTTCGTTCCCGACGGGAAGGGGCAGATACGCAGTATTTT.

V is TRBV7-2 and J is TRBJ2-5; D is ambiguous. Trimming removed 1 base from V and 4 bases from J, with 7 bases in between. CDR3 size: 13 residues. The germline gives CDR1 SGHTA, CDR2 FQGNSA. The CDR3 DNA is TGTGCCAGCAGCTTAGGGTGGCTAGAGACCCAGTACTTC. Protein: CASSLGWLETQYF.

The chain couples TRBV27 to TRBJ2-1; 10 positions match TRBD1. The germline V gene has CDR1 MNHEY and CDR2 SMNVEV (reference sequence). CDR3 length: 15 amino acids. The junction had 2 bases not matched to a gene; V was cut back by 3 bases and J by 3 bases. CDR3 in amino acids: CASSFGTGDYNEQFF. In DNA form, the CDR3 reads TGTGCCAGCAGTTTCGGGACAGGGGACTACAATGAGCAGTTCTTC.

The V call is TRBV5-1, the J call TRBJ1-1; 9 bases agree with TRBD1. CDR1 and CDR2 (germline): SGHRS, YFSETQ. V shed 3 bases, J shed 4 bases, and the junction held 7 bases outside the gene matches. CDR3 length: 15 residues. In DNA, the CDR3 is TGCGCCAGCAGCTGGGGGACAGGGTCGGGCACTGAAGCTTTCTTT. It yields the protein CASSWGTGSGTEAFF.

This clone was picked up one time. V usage is TRBV4-1 and J usage is TRBJ2-5; D is possibly TRBD1 (5 bases). Trimming pared 5 bases from V and 7 bases from J, leaving 23 bases between. Per the germline V gene, CDR1 is MGHRA and CDR2 is YSYEKL. This CDR3 has 16 amino acids. The CDR3, as DNA: TGCGCCAGCAGCAAAGGGGTACTCCCCGGTTTCGGGACCCAGTACTTC. As protein: CASSKGVLPGFGTQYF.

V gene TRBV12-2 combines with J gene TRBJ1-1; the table's D call, TRBD1, was not checked against the DNA. TRBV12-2 is a pseudogene locus. This CDR3 has 16 amino acids. This chain's CDR3 is CASRLFRDRECTEAFF. DNA of the CDR3: TGTGCAAGTCGCTTATTTAGGGACAGGGAATGCACTGAAGCTTTCTTT.

This chain's CDR3 is CASSTRRTGEVETQYF. CDR3 DNA: TGTGCCAGTAGTACTAGGAGGACAGGGGAGGTTGAGACCCAGTACTTC. The V gene is TRBV19, the J gene TRBJ2-5, with TRBD1 matching over 9 bases. The CDR3 spans 16 residues. With 4 bases clipped from V and 5 bases from J, the junction kept 11 bases outside the gene matches. The germline V gene encodes CDR1 LNHDA and CDR2 SQIVND (reference sequence).

This sequence joins TRBV13 and TRBJ1-1, with D possibly being TRBD1 (5 bases). The length of the CDR3 is 13 residues. V lost 4 bases, J lost 4 bases, and 10 bases lay in between. CDR1 and CDR2 from the germline V gene are PRHDT and FYEKMQ (reference sequence). CDR3 DNA sequence: TGTGCCAGCAGCTCAGGGTTCGGCACTGAAGCTTTCTTT. This gives the protein CASSSGFGTEAFF.

The chain recombines TRBV6-1 with TRBJ2-5; D is unresolved. The germline V gene encodes CDR1 MNHNS and CDR2 SASEGT. CDR3 length: 15 amino acids. V was trimmed by 0 bases and J by 4 bases, leaving 12 bases between them. CDR3 coding DNA: TGTGCCAGCAGTGAAGCGCTGGTAGTGGGAGAGACCCAGTACTTC. Protein product: CASSEALVVGETQYF.

This chain connects TRBV11-2 to TRBJ2-7; D could derive from TRBD1 or TRBD2 (7 bases each). Germline assignment: CDR1 SGHAT and CDR2 FQNNGV. The CDR3 is 15 residues long. V lost 2 bases and J lost 3, with 14 bases in between. This CDR3 is CASSLIRGRVYEQYF. Here the CDR3 DNA reads TGTGCCAGCAGCTTAATCAGGGGGAGGGTCTACGAGCAGTACTTC. Based on the CDR3 plus reference TRBV11-2 and TRBJ2-7, the full variable domain is EAGVAQSPRYKIIEKRQSVAFWCNPISGHATLYWYQQILGQGPKLLIQFQNNGVVDDSQLPKDRFSAERLKGVDSTLKIQPAKLEDSAVYLCASSLIRGRVYEQYFGPGTRLTVT.

The genes are TRBV5-1 and TRBJ2-3, with TRBD1 matching 8 bases. Germline V CDR1 and CDR2: SGHRS, YFSETQ. The CDR3 is 15 amino acids. The junction had 5 bases not matched to a gene; V was cut back by 1 base and J by 4 bases. The DNA of the CDR3 is TGCGCCAGCAGCTTGCTGCAGGGGGCCCCAGATACGCAGTATTTT. It is translated as CASSLLQGAPDTQYF. The full variable domain, in which reference TRBV5-1 and TRBJ2-3 provide the parts outside the CDR3, is KAGVTQTPRYLIKTRGQQVTLSCSPISGHRSVSWYQQTPGQGLQFLFEYFSETQRNKGNFPGRFSGRQFSNSRSEMNVSTLELGDSALYLCASSLLQGAPDTQYFGPGTRLTVL.